Below, one TCR beta chain is given with its context. Antigen specificity is unknown. Germline CDR1 and CDR2: MNHEY and SVGAGI. The CDR3 runs to 14 residues. V was cut by 4 bases and J by 5 bases, with 12 bases left in between. This sample stems from a study of CD8 T cells in acute hepatitis C reinfection. Time point of the sample: naive CD8 control sorted from an acute-time-point sample. The study's findings and limits: Chronically infected subjects had no follow-up NS3-1073 repertoires.

Profiling relied on immunoSEQ multiplex PCR, and the TCRdb table lists in-frame clones only, not all of them. The data show over 30,000 clones, with 75% to 90% seen just once and over 9.5% held by the top ten. The clonotype comes from a woman aged 18 to 35 who spontaneously cleared hepatitis C infection. Sequencing was carried out using naive CD8+ T cells from PBMCs. The genes are TRBV6-5 and TRBJ2-1; weak D call: TRBD2 (6 bases). CDR3 sequence reads: CASSWREYHNEQFF. Written as DNA, the CDR3 is TGTGCCAGCAGTTGGAGGGAGTACCACAATGAGCAGTTCTTC.